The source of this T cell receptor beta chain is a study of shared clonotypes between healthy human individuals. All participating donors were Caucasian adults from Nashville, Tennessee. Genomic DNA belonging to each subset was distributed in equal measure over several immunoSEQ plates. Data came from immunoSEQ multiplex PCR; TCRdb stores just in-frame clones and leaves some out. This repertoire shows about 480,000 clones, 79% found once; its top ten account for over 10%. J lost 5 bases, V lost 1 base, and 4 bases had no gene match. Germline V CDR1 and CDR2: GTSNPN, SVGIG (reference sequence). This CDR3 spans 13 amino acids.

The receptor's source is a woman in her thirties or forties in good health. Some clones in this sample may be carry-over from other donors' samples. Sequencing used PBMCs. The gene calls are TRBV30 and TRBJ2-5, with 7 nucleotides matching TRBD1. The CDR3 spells CAWSAAQGETQYF. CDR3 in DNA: TGTGCCTGGAGTGCGGCACAGGGGGAGACCCAGTACTTC.